A selection of T cell receptor beta chains follows, all from one sample in a study of Tregs in tolerant kidney transplant recipients. Using immunoSEQ multiplex PCR, the repertoire was profiled, and TCRdb retains in-frame clones only, with some absent. There are roughly 250,000 clones in the sample; about 80% occur only once, and around 0.61% lies in the top ten. The sequencing input was CD4+ T cells from blood. The source of these receptors is a human donor in good health. Each CDR3 is given with its conserved first and last residue. The D gene is left open where the match is weak. Only part of the rows carry a size: once, few, many, or a class if the clone is expanded.

CASSSPPGRDTEAFF	TGTGCCAGCAGTTCTCCCCCGGGCCGGGACACTGAAGCTTTCTTT	NA	TRBV28	TRBJ1-1	NA
CASSLVTGGRSGNTIYF	TGTGCCAGCAGCTTAGTGACAGGGGGACGCTCTGGAAACACCATATATTTT	NA	TRBV11-2	TRBJ1-3	TRBD1
CASSPGPNYGYTF	TGTGCCAGCAGCCCCGGCCCTAACTATGGCTACACCTTC	NA	TRBV11-2	TRBJ1-2	NA
CASSPSQETQYF	TGTGCCAGCTCACCCTCCCAAGAGACCCAGTACTTC	few	TRBV18	TRBJ2-5	NA
CASSLVDRVNQPQHF	TGTGCCAGCAGCTTAGTCGACAGGGTCAATCAGCCCCAGCATTTT	NA	TRBV7-2	TRBJ1-5	TRBD1
CASSPGWGTTNEKLFF	TGCGCCAGCAGCCCCGGTTGGGGGACGACTAATGAAAAACTGTTTTTT	NA	TRBV5-1	TRBJ1-4	NA
CASSYRTFTDTQYF	TGTGCCAGCAGTTACCGGACATTCACAGATACGCAGTATTTT	NA	TRBV6-6	TRBJ2-3	NA
CASGGGYGYTF	TGTGCCAGTGGGGGCGGCTATGGCTACACCTTC	NA	TRBV2	TRBJ1-2	NA
CSVQKGGRQGRDEQYF	TGCAGCGTACAGAAAGGGGGAAGACAGGGGAGGGACGAGCAGTACTTC	NA	TRBV29-1	TRBJ2-7	NA
CASSWAGTGGETQYF	TGCGCCAGCAGTTGGGCCGGGACGGGCGGGGAGACCCAGTACTTC	NA	TRBV5-1	TRBJ2-5	NA